This T cell receptor beta chain was sequenced in a study of T cells in Graves' hyperthyroidism and ophthalmopathy (dated by TCRdb to between 2018 and 2020). In the study overall: To identify distinguishing TCR V-J signatures, a discovery cohort of around 100 patients was used, comprising under 45 with Graves' ophthalmopathy and around 57 with stable Graves' hyperthyroidism. Thyroid tissue and blood T-cell repertoires from about six Graves' hyperthyroidism patients were also compared in the study. For training and testing, the 100 or so patients in the discovery cohort were randomly divided in a 7:3 ratio. The paper describes TCR Vbeta CDR3 sequencing of 140 or so peripheral blood samples, made up of around 41 ophthalmopathy patients, approximately 73 hyperthyroidism patients and about 17 progressor patients. After sampling, hyperthyroidism patients received methimazole starting at 30 mg daily, and ophthalmopathy patients received high-dose intravenous methylprednisolone. Prospective prediction of ophthalmopathy was tested in an independent validation cohort of approximately 19 hyperthyroidism patients and 15 to 17 patients who later progressed to ophthalmopathy.

The TCR beta CDR3 regions were amplified from the RNA transcripts. The TCR CDR3 was subjected to a first round of RT-PCR using the HTBI primer set and the Qiagen OneStep RT-PCR kit. The libraries were constructed in a second round of multiplex PCR and then size-selected and purified. The libraries were sequenced on an Illumina HiSeq2000 using paired-end 100 bp reads. Per the original workflow: SOAPnuke was used to process the raw data, removing reads that contained adapters or uncalled bases, had a mean Phred below 15, or lacked an exact match to the constant primer or identifier. COPE v1.2.5 was used to merge the high-quality paired reads, and each unique nucleotide sequence was defined as a clonotype. MiTCR v1.1 was used to align the clonotypes against IMGT TRBV, TRBD and TRBJ reference segments. Only V-J combinations with frequency above 0.0001, covering 99% to 99.2% of repertoires, were analysed. A TCS score was defined as the ratio of F50 (clonal expansion) to E x V (chaos), with BLOSUM62-based TCRdist applied between CDR3 peptides within each V-J. Welch's t-statistics and random forest reduced 500 to 550 V-J features to roughly 13, which were used in a naive Bayes classifier (R e1071). The similarity between thyroid and blood repertoires was quantified using the Morisita-Horn index. In TCRdb, the public reads were trimmed at Q25 with fastp and aligned with MiXCR, with productive beta chains retained. Every distinct CDR3 protein forms one entry, paired with its most common genes and DNA. Here the V and J calls rest on TCRdb's processing, not on the authors' analysis. The sample includes about 610,000 distinct CDR3 sequences, with around 45% observed a single time. The ten largest account for 7.5% to 8.5% of the sample.

Remarks on this clonotype: There is no known antigen for this receptor. There are no base qualities to consult, and no much larger clone falls within one base.

CDR1 and CDR2, per the germline V gene (reference sequence), are MNHNY and SVGAGI. Trimming removed 8 bases from V and 1 base from J; the gene matches leave 17 bases unexplained. There are 17 amino acids in the CDR3, from cysteine to phenylalanine inclusive. The read is trimmed to its CDR3 DNA, 51 bases read in frame from base 1. Findings and caveats that apply to the study as a whole: In validation, the model predicted progression to ophthalmopathy a median of approximately 6.6 months before onset, with roughly 70% sensitivity and roughly 79% specificity. In cross-validation, a model built on a 13 V-J signature told ophthalmopathy apart from stable hyperthyroidism with roughly 87% sensitivity and approximately 84% specificity, and in testing the same model reached 80%/75%. Sample size was not statistically predetermined, and investigators were not blinded to group allocation. Blood samples also contained most of the expanded thyroid clonotypes (frequency above 0.001), which suggests that blood repertoires may reflect thyroid immune responses.

Stable Graves' hyperthyroidism was defined as no progression to ophthalmopathy during 18 months of follow-up. The hyperthyroidism patients were between 18 and 65 years old and newly diagnosed, with a disease duration of less than 2 months. The study excluded patients with uncontrolled infections, other autoimmune diseases, pregnancy or lactation. Diagnoses were based on clinical symptoms, serum thyroxine and TRAb, thyroid ultrasound and orbital computed tomography. Trizol reagent was used to extract total RNA, and RNA quality was then checked on an Agilent 2100 Bioanalyzer. The clonotype originates from a woman aged 18 to 35 with Graves' hyperthyroidism. Sequencing was carried out using peripheral blood or thyroid tissue (not recorded which). The chain was built from TRBV6-6 and TRBJ2-7, and 7 bases in between align with TRBD1. This receptor carries the CDR3 CASGTWKRQGLSYEQYF. The DNA is TGTGCCAGCGGGACATGGAAGAGACAGGGTCTTTCCTACGAGCAGTACTTC.